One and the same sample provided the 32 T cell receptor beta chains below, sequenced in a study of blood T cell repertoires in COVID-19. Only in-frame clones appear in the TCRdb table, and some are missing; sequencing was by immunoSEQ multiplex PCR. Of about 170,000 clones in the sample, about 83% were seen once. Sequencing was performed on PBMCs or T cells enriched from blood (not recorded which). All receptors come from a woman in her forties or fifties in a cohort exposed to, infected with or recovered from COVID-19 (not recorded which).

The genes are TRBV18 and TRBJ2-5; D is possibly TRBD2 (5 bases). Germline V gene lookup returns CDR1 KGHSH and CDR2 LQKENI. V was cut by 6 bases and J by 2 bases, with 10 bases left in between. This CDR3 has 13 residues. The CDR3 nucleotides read TGTGCCAGCTCCCCCGGGGTTCAAGAGACCCAGTACTTC. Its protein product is CASSPGVQETQYF.

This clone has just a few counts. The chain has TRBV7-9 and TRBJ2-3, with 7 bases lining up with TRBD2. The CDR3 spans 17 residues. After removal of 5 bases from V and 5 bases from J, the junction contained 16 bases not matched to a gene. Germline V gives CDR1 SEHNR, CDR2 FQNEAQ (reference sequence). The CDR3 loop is CASSPPEAGTRGDTQYF. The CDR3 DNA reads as TGTGCCAGCAGCCCCCCCGAAGCGGGGACCCGAGGAGATACGCAGTATTTT.

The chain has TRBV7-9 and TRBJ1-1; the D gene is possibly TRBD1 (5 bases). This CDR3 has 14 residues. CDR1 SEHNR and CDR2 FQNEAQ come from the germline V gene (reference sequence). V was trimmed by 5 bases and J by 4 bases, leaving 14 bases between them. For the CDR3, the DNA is TGTGCCAGCAGCACCCAGGGTGTTGGCACTGAAGCTTTCTTT. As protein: CASSTQGVGTEAFF.

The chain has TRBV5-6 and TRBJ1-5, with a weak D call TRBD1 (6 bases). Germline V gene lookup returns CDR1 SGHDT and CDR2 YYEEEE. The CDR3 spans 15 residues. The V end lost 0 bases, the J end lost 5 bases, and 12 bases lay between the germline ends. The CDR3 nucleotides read TGTGCCAGCAGCTTGGGGACAGCTGTTGATCAGCCCCAGCATTTT. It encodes CASSLGTAVDQPQHF.

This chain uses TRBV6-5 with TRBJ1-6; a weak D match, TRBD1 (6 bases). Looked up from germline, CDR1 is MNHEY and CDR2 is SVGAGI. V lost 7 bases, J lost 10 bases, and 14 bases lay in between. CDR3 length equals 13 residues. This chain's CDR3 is CASTDGQTSPLHF. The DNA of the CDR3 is TGTGCCAGCACCGATGGACAGACATCACCCCTCCACTTT.

CDR3 sequence reads: CASSIGLAGFYEQYF. CDR3 nucleotide sequence: TGTGCCAGCAGCATCGGACTAGCGGGATTCTACGAGCAGTACTTC. V gene TRBV11-1 combines with J gene TRBJ2-7; 12 bases line up with TRBD2. From germline, CDR1 is SGHAT and CDR2 FQDESV (reference sequence). This CDR3 contains 15 residues. V shed 5 bases, J shed 3 bases, and the junction held 5 bases outside the gene matches.

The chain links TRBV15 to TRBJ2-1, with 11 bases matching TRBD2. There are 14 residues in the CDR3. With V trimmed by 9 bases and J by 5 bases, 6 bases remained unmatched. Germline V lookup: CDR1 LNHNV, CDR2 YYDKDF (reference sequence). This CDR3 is CATKSGLADNEQFF. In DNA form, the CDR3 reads TGTGCCACTAAATCGGGACTAGCGGACAATGAGCAGTTCTTC.

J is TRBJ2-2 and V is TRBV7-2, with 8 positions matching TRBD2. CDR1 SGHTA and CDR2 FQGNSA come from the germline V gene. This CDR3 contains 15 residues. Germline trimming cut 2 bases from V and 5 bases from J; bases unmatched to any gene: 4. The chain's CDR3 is CASSLKLAETGELFF. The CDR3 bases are TGTGCCAGCAGCTTAAAACTAGCGGAAACCGGGGAGCTGTTTTTT.

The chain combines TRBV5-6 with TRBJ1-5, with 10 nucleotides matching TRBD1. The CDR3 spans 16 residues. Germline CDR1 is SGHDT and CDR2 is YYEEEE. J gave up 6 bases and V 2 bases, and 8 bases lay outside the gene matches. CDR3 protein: CASSLTPGTGAQPQHF. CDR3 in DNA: TGTGCCAGCAGCTTAACCCCCGGGACAGGGGCTCAGCCCCAGCATTTT.

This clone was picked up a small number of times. This CDR3 is CAWSASATARENTEAFF. As DNA, the CDR3 is TGTGCCTGGAGTGCTAGTGCGACAGCCCGAGAGAACACTGAAGCTTTCTTT. This chain connects TRBV30 to TRBJ1-1, with D perhaps TRBD1 (5 bases). Trimming removed 1 base at V and 1 base at J, with 19 bases between. Germline assignment: CDR1 GTSNPN and CDR2 SVGIG (reference sequence). This CDR3 is built from 17 residues. Drawing the rest from reference TRBV30 and TRBJ1-1, the complete variable domain is SQTIHQWPATLVQPVGSPLSLECTVEGTSNPNLYWYRQAAGRGLQLLFYSVGIGQISSEVPQNLSASRPQDRQFILSSKKLLLSDSGFYLCAWSASATARENTEAFFGQGTRLTVV.

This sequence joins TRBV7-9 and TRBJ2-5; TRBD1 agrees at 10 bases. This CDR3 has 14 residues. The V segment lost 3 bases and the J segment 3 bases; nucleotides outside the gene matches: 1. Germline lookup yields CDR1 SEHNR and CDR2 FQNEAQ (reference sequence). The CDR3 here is CASSFGTGEETQYF. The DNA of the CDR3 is TGTGCCAGCAGCTTTGGGACAGGGGAAGAGACCCAGTACTTC.

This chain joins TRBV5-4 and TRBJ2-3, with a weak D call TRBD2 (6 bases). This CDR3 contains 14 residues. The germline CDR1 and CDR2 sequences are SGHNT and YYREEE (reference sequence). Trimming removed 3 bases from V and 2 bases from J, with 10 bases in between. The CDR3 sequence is CASSSGLATDTQYF. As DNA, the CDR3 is TGTGCCAGCAGCTCGGGACTTGCCACAGATACGCAGTATTTT.

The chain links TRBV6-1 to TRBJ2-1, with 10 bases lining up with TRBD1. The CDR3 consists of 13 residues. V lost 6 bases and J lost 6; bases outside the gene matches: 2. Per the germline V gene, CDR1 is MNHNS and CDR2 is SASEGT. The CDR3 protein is CASSRTGGNEQFF. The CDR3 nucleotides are TGTGCCAGCAGCCGGACAGGGGGCAATGAGCAGTTCTTC.

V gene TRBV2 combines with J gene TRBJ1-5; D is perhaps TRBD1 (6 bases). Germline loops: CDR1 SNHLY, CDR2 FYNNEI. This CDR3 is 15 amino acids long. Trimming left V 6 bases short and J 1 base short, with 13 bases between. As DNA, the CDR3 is TGTGCCAGCAGCCTTACAGGGAAGAGCAATCAGCCCCAGCATTTT. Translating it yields CASSLTGKSNQPQHF.

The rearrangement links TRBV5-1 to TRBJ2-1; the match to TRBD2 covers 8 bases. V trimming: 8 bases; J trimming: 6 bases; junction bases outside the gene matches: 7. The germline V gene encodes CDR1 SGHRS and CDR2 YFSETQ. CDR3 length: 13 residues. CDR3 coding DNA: TGCGCCAGTGGGTCGAGCGGGAGCAATGAGCAGTTCTTC. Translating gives CASGSSGSNEQFF.

DNA of the CDR3: TGTGCCAGCTCACCCCGGGAGGTATCCTACGAGCAGTACTTC. It is translated as CASSPREVSYEQYF. The V gene is TRBV18, the J gene TRBJ2-7; 7 nucleotides align to TRBD2. The J segment lost 1 base and the V segment lost 3 bases, leaving 3 bases of the junction unmatched. Germline CDR1 reads KGHSH; CDR2 reads LQKENI. The CDR3 is 14 amino acids.

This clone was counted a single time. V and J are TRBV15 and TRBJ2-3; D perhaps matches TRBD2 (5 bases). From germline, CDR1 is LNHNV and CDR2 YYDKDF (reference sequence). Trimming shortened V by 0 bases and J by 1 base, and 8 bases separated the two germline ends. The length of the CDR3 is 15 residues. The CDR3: CATSRDGGGTDTQYF. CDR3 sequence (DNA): TGTGCCACCAGCAGAGATGGAGGCGGCACAGATACGCAGTATTTT.

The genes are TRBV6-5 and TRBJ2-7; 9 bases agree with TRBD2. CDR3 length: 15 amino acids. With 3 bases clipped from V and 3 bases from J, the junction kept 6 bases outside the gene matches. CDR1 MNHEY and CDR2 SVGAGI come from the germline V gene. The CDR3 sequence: CASSYPAGGDYEQYF. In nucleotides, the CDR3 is TGTGCCAGCAGTTATCCAGCGGGAGGAGACTACGAGCAGTACTTC.

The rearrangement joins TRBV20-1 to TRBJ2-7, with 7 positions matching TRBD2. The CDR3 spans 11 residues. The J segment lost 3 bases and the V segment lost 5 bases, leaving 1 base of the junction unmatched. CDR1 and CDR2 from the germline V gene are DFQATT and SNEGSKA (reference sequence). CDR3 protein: CSAGEGYEQYF. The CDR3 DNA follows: TGCAGTGCTGGGGAGGGCTACGAGCAGTACTTC.

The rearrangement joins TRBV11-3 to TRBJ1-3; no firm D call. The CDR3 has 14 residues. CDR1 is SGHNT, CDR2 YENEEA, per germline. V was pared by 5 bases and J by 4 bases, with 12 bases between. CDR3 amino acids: CASSGEATGNTIYF. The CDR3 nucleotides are TGTGCCAGCAGCGGTGAGGCCACGGGAAACACCATATATTTT. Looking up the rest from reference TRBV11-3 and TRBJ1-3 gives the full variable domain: EAGVVQSPRYKIIEKKQPVAFWCNPISGHNTLYWYLQNLGQGPELLIRYENEEAVDDSQLPKDRFSAERLKGVDSTLKIQPAELGDSAVYLCASSGEATGNTIYFGEGSWLTVV.

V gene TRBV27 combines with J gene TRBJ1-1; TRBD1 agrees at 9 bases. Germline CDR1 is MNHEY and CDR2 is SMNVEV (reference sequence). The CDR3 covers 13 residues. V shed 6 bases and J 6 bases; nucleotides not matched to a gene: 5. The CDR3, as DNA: TGTGCCAGCAGCCTACAGGGGGCTCCTGAAGCTTTCTTT. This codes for CASSLQGAPEAFF.

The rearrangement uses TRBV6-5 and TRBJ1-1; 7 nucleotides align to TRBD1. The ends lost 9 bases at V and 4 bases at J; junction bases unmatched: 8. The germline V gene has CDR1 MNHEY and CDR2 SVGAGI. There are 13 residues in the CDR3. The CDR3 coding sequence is TGTGCCAGTAACTCTAACAGGGGCACTGAAGCTTTCTTT. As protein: CASNSNRGTEAFF.

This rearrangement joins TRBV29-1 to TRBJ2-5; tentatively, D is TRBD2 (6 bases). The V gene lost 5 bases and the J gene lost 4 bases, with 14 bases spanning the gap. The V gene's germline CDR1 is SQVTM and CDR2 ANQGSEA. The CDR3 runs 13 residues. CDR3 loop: CSVSLGGGETQYF. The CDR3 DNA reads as TGCAGCGTTTCATTGGGGGGTGGAGAGACCCAGTACTTC.

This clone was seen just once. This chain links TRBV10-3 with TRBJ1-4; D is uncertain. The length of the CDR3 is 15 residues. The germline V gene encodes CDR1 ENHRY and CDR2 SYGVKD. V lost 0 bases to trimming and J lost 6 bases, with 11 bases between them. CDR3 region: CAISESAGSDEKLFF. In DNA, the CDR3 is TGTGCCATCAGTGAGTCTGCAGGCTCCGATGAAAAACTGTTTTTT.

The CDR3 DNA reads as TGTGCCAGTACCCGAAACGGACAGGCCTCGGAGCCCCAGCATTTT. Its translation: CASTRNGQASEPQHF. The chain joins TRBV19 to TRBJ1-5, with 7 bases that match TRBD1. This CDR3 has 15 residues. Germline V lookup: CDR1 LNHDA, CDR2 SQIVND (reference sequence). Trimming at V came to 7 bases and at J to 8 bases, leaving 14 bases not matched to a gene. Full variable domain (missing parts from reference TRBV19 and TRBJ1-5): DGGITQSPKYLFRKEGQNVTLSCEQNLNHDAMYWYRQDPGQGLRLIYYSQIVNDFQKGDIAEGYSVSREKKESFPLTVTSAQKNPTAFYLCASTRNGQASEPQHFGDGTRLSIL.

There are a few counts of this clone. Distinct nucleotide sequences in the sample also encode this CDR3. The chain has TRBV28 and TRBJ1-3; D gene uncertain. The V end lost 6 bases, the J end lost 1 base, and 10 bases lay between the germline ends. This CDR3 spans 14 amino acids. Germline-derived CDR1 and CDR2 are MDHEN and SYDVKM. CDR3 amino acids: CASRLGSSGNTIYF. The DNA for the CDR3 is TGTGCCAGCAGACTCGGTTCTTCTGGAAACACCATATATTTT.

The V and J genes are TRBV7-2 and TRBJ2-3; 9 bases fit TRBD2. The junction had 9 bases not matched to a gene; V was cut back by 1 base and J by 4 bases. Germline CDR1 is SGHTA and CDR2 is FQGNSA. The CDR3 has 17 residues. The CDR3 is CASSLEGSGGSADTQYF. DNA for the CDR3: TGTGCCAGCAGCTTAGAGGGTAGCGGGGGTTCGGCAGATACGCAGTATTTT.

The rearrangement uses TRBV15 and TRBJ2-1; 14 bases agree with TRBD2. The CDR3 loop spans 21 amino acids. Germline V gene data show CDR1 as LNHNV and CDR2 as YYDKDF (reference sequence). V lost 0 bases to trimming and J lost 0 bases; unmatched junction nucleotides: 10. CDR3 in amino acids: CATSREAGLAGDVGSYNEQFF. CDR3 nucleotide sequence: TGTGCCACCAGCAGAGAGGCGGGACTAGCGGGAGACGTTGGCTCCTACAATGAGCAGTTCTTC.

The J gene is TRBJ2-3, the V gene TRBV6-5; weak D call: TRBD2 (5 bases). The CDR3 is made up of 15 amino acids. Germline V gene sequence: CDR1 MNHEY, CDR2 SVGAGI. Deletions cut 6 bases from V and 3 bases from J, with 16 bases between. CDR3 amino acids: CASSADLPGTDTQYF. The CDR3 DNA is TGTGCCAGCAGCGCTGACCTACCGGGGACAGATACGCAGTATTTT.

In DNA, the CDR3 is TGCAGTGCCCCCTTGAATGAGCAGTTCTTC. This translates into CSAPLNEQFF. The rearrangement uses TRBV20-1 and TRBJ2-1; D call uncertain. This CDR3 is built from 10 residues. Trimming cost V 6 bases and J 7 bases, with 7 bases left between them. Germline CDR1 reads DFQATT; CDR2 reads SNEGSKA (reference sequence).

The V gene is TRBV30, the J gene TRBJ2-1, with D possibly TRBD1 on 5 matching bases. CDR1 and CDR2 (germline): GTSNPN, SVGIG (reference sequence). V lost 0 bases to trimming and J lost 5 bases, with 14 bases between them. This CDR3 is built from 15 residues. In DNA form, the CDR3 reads TGTGCCTGGAGTGTAACGAGGACAACCCACAATGAGCAGTTCTTC. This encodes CAWSVTRTTHNEQFF.

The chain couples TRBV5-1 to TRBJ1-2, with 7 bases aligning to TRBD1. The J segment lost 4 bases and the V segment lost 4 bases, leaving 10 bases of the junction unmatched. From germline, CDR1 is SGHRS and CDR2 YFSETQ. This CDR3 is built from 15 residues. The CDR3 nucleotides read TGCGCCAGCAGCATGGACAGGCCACCCCTCTATGGCTACACCTTC. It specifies CASSMDRPPLYGYTF.